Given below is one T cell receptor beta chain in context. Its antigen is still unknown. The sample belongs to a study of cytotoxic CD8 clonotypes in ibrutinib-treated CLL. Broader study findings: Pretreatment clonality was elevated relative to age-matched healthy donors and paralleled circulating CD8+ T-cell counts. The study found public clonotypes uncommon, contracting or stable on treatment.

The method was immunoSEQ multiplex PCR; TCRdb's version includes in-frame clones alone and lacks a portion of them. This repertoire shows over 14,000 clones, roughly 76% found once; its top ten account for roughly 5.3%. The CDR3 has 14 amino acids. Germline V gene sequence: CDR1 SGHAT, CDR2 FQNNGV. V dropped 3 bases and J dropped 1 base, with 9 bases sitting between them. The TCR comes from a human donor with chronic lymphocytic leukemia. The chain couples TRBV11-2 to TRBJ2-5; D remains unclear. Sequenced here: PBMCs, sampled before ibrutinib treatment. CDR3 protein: CASSLGLGQETQYF. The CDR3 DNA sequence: TGTGCCAGCAGCTTGGGCCTAGGCCAAGAGACCCAGTACTTC.